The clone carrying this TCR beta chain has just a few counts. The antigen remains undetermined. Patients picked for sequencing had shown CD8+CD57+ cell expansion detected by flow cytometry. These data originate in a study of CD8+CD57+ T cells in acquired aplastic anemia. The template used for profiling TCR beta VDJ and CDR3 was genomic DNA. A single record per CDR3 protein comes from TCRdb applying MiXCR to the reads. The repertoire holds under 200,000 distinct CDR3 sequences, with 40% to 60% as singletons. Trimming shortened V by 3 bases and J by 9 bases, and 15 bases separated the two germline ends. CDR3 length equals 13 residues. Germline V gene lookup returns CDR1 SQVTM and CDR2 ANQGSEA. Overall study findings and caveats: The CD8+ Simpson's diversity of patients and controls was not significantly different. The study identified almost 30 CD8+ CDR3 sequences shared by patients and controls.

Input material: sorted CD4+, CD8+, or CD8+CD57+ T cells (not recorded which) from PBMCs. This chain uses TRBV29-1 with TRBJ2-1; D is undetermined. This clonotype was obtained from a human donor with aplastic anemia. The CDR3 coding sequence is TGCAGCGTTGAGGTCTATGCCGTGGGTGAGCAGTTCTTC. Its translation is CSVEVYAVGEQFF.